The 11 T cell receptor beta chains below all came from one sample that was sequenced in a study of blood T cell repertoires in COVID-19. Repertoires were generated with immunoSEQ multiplex PCR, while TCRdb's copy carries only in-frame clones and drops some. The sample includes approximately 150,000 clones, roughly 79% of them seen just once. The sequenced material came from peripheral blood. The receptors originated from a human donor in a cohort sampled during active COVID-19.

V is TRBV3-1 (or the pseudogene TRBV3-2) and J is TRBJ1-1, with 10 bases lining up with TRBD1. Germline CDR1 LGHDT, CDR2 YNNKEL (reference sequence). The CDR3 contains 14 residues. The V gene end was trimmed by 1 base and the J gene end by 10 bases; junction bases not matched to a gene: 6. CDR3 in amino acids: CASSQAGTGVGAFF. In DNA form, the CDR3 reads TGTGCCAGCAGCCAAGCCGGGACAGGGGTGGGAGCTTTCTTT.

The chain recombines TRBV3-1 (or the pseudogene TRBV3-2) with TRBJ2-7; TRBD2 matches 11 bases. V trimming: 0 bases; J trimming: 4 bases; junction bases outside the gene matches: 14. Germline values: CDR1 LGHDT, CDR2 YNNKEL (reference sequence). The CDR3 loop spans 19 amino acids. CDR3 residues: CASSQDFWPTSGSKYEQYF. CDR3 nucleotide sequence: TGTGCCAGCAGCCAAGATTTTTGGCCTACTAGCGGGAGTAAATACGAGCAGTACTTC.

The chain has TRBV20-1 and TRBJ2-1; 12 nucleotides line up with TRBD2. V was clipped by 3 bases and J by 9 bases; unmatched bases: 9. CDR1 and CDR2 from the germline V gene are DFQATT and SNEGSKA (reference sequence). The CDR3 has 15 residues. The CDR3 loop reads CSASATSGRIGEQFF. CDR3 sequence (DNA): TGCAGTGCTAGTGCCACTAGCGGGAGGATTGGTGAGCAGTTCTTC.

V is TRBV9 and J is TRBJ2-3; TRBD1 might be the D (6 bases). V was clipped by 6 bases and J by 1 base, with 21 bases between them. The germline V gene encodes CDR1 SGDLS and CDR2 YYNGEE. The CDR3 length is 17 residues. This CDR3 reads CASNLGGGPRGTDTQYF. The CDR3, as DNA: TGTGCCAGCAACCTAGGGGGTGGGCCAAGAGGCACAGATACGCAGTATTTT.

The table lists this clone with a count of one. The genes are TRBV27 and TRBJ2-7; 7 bases agree with TRBD1. The length of the CDR3 is 14 residues. Germline V gene lookup returns CDR1 MNHEY and CDR2 SMNVEV (reference sequence). The ends lost 6 bases at V and 6 bases at J; junction bases unmatched: 11. CDR3 in amino acids: CASRGGAFHFEQYF. In DNA form, the CDR3 reads TGTGCCAGCAGAGGGGGCGCGTTTCATTTCGAGCAGTACTTC.

The chain joins TRBV27 to TRBJ2-3; perhaps TRBD2 as D (6 bases). The CDR3 covers 15 residues. V gave up 5 bases and J gave up 6 bases, with 18 bases separating them. CDR1 and CDR2 from the germline V gene are MNHEY and SMNVEV (reference sequence). CDR3 DNA: TGTGCCAGCAGTCCAATACTAGCTCCTATGGATACGCAGTATTTT. Protein: CASSPILAPMDTQYF.

The chain combines TRBV7-9 with TRBJ2-7, with 13 positions matching TRBD2. The V gene end was trimmed by 4 bases and the J gene end by 7 bases; junction bases not matched to a gene: 7. Germline V CDR1 and CDR2: SEHNR, FQNEAQ (reference sequence). The CDR3 has 15 residues. The CDR3, as DNA: TGTGCCAGCAGCTCAAGGACTAGCGGGAGTGGTGAGCAGTACTTC. Encoded protein: CASSSRTSGSGEQYF.

The chain combines TRBV18 with TRBJ2-6; weak D call: TRBD1 (6 bases). Trimming stripped 2 bases from V and 4 bases from J, with 9 bases between. The CDR3 covers 15 residues. Germline CDR1 KGHSH, CDR2 LQKENI. Written as DNA, the CDR3 is TGTGCCAGCTCACCAATGGGGGCCGGGGCCAACGTCCTGACTTTC. As protein: CASSPMGAGANVLTF.

This rearrangement joins TRBV29-1 to TRBJ1-1; 10 bases map to TRBD1. The trim removed 7 bases at V and 4 bases at J, leaving 15 bases unmatched. The CDR3 consists of 16 residues. Germline assignment: CDR1 SQVTM and CDR2 ANQGSEA. The DNA of the CDR3 is TGCAGCGGGGGGCCCGACAGGGGGCAAAGGGGCACTGAAGCTTTCTTT. Amino acids: CSGGPDRGQRGTEAFF.

V is TRBV18 and J is TRBJ2-2; a weak D match, TRBD1 (6 bases). This CDR3 spans 15 amino acids. Germline V gene lookup returns CDR1 KGHSH and CDR2 LQKENI. Trimming removed 5 bases at V and 3 bases at J, with 13 bases between. The CDR3 sequence is CASSSLDSYTGELFF. As DNA, the CDR3 is TGTGCCAGCTCATCGTTGGACAGTTACACCGGGGAGCTGTTTTTT.

The rearrangement uses TRBV6-2 or TRBV6-3 and TRBJ2-7; 8 nucleotides align to TRBD1. Losses at the gene ends were 0 bases for V and 4 bases for J; bases not matched to a gene: 5. Germline loops: CDR1 MNHEY, CDR2 SVGEGT. CDR3 length: 15 residues. The CDR3 sequence: CASSYSGTGLYEQYF. CDR3 nucleotide sequence: TGTGCCAGCAGTTACTCCGGGACAGGCCTTTACGAGCAGTACTTC.